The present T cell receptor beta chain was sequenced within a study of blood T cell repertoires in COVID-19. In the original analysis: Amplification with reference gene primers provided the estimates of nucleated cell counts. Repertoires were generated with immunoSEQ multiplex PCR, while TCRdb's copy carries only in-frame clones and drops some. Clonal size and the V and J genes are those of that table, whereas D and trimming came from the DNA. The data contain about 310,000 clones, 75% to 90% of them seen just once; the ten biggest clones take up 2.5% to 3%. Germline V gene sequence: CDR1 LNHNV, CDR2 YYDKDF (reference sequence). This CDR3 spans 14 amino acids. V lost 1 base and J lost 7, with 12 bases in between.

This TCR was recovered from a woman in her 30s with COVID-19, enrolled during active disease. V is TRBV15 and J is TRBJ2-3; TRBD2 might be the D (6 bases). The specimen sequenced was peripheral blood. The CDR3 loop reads CATSRGGDVHTQYF. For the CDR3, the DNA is TGTGCCACCAGCAGAGGGGGGGACGTACATACGCAGTATTTT. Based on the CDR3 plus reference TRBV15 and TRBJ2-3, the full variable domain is DAMVIQNPRYQVTQFGKPVTLSCSQTLNHNVMYWYQQKSSQAPKLLFHYYDKDFNNEADTPDNFQSRRPNTSFCFLDIRSPGLGDTAMYLCATSRGGDVHTQYFGPGTRLTVL.